This T cell receptor (beta chain) was recorded in a study of CD8+ T cells in alopecia areata. Study-level points and caveats: Sharing of TCRs across patients appeared less clear than in mice, possibly for HLA-related reasons.

After removal of 0 bases from V and 6 bases from J, the junction contained 6 bases not matched to a gene. The CDR3 is 15 residues long. CDR1 and CDR2 from the germline V gene are SGDLS and YYNGEE. TCR sequencing used cDNA made by reverse transcription of extracted RNA. Profiling relied on immunoSEQ multiplex PCR, and the TCRdb table lists in-frame clones only, not all of them. The sample has about 200,000 clones; around 62% are singletons. This clone was picked up many times. Antigen: not known. Isolation of CD4+ and CD8+ T cells from PBMCs was achieved by sorting. The source was CD4+ T cells sorted from blood, collected at week 0. The chain uses TRBV9 and TRBJ2-1; 7 bases map to TRBD2. The receptor was isolated from a human donor with alopecia areata. The CDR3 DNA follows: TGTGCCAGCAGCGTAGGAACTAGCGAGGCCAATGAGCAGTTCTTC. Translated, it gives CASSVGTSEANEQFF.